The 22 T cell receptor beta chains in this list originate from one sample, sequenced in a study of T cells in Graves' hyperthyroidism and ophthalmopathy. RNA transcripts yielded amplified TCR beta CDR3 regions. Initially, a first-round RT-PCR of the TCR CDR3 employed the HTBI primer set. TCRdb independently ran MiXCR on the multiplex PCR reads; one entry per CDR3 protein. The sample comprises around 800,000 distinct CDR3 sequences, 35% to 40% of which are singletons, and 8.9% rests with the top ten. The sequencing sample was made of blood. The receptor set was obtained from a man aged 18 to 29 with Graves' hyperthyroidism.

This sequence joins TRBV29-1 and TRBJ2-5; D possibly corresponds to TRBD2 (5 bases). Judging by the DNA end, TRBJ2-1 fits better; the J call may be wrong. Germline CDR1 SQVTM, CDR2 ANQGSEA. The CDR3 is made up of 12 amino acids. The CDR3 nucleotides read TGCAGCGTTGACCACGGGGACAATGAGCAGTTCTTC. Translation gives CSVDHGDNEQFF.

This clonotype was seen only a few times. The rearrangement joins TRBV6-1 to TRBJ1-5; perhaps TRBD1 as D (5 bases). CDR3 length: 15 amino acids. Germline CDR1 MNHNS, CDR2 SASEGT. Trimming took off 1 base at V and 6 bases at J, with 13 bases between the two ends. The CDR3 DNA sequence: TGTGCCAGCAGTGAAGGGGATTATGGGGGTCAGCCCCAGCATTTT. Protein sequence: CASSEGDYGGQPQHF.

The table lists this clonotype with a few counts. A much larger clone differs from this one at a single base, so this may be a read error. The chain links TRBV10-3 to TRBJ1-5; D may be TRBD1 (5 bases). V shed 2 bases and J shed 3 bases, with 11 bases lying between them. There are 15 residues in the CDR3. In germline, CDR1 is ENHRY, CDR2 SYGVKD. CDR3 residues: CAISEPGRINQPQHF. For the CDR3, the DNA is TGTGCCATCAGTGAGCCGGGACGAATCAATCAGCCCCAGCATTTT.

The V and J genes are TRBV12-3 or TRBV12-4 and TRBJ1-5, with a tentative D call TRBD1 (5 bases). This CDR3 has 14 amino acids. Trimming took off 6 bases at V and 6 bases at J, with 15 bases between the two ends. The CDR3 DNA reads as TGTGCCAGCAGCTCAATACGGACAAGTCAGCCCCAGCATTTT. It encodes CASSSIRTSQPQHF.

The rearrangement uses TRBV11-2 and TRBJ2-7, with TRBD2 as a possible D gene (6 bases). CDR3 length equals 15 residues. Germline lookup yields CDR1 SGHAT and CDR2 FQNNGV. Trimming removed 2 bases at V and 0 bases at J, with 11 bases between. The CDR3 reads CASSLLAASSYEQYF. The DNA of the CDR3 is TGTGCCAGCAGCTTATTAGCGGCCAGCTCCTACGAGCAGTACTTC.

This clonotype appeared a few times. The genes are TRBV5-1 and TRBJ2-7; 9 bases fit TRBD2. Germline V lookup: CDR1 SGHRS, CDR2 YFSETQ. Trimming took 4 bases from V and 5 from J; bases not matched to a gene: 16. This CDR3 is built from 17 residues. The CDR3 loop reads CASSLWGTGTSPDEQYF. The CDR3 DNA sequence: TGCGCCAGCAGCCTGTGGGGGACCGGGACTAGCCCCGACGAGCAGTACTTC. The whole variable domain, remainder taken from reference TRBV5-1 and TRBJ2-7, is KAGVTQTPRYLIKTRGQQVTLSCSPISGHRSVSWYQQTPGQGLQFLFEYFSETQRNKGNFPGRFSGRQFSNSRSEMNVSTLELGDSALYLCASSLWGTGTSPDEQYFGPGTRLTVT.

This chain connects TRBV7-2 to TRBJ2-2, with 8 bases matching TRBD1. After removal of 5 bases from V and 9 bases from J, the junction contained 11 bases not matched to a gene. This CDR3 has 15 residues. Germline V lookup: CDR1 SGHTA, CDR2 FQGNSA. The CDR3: CASSDGQGRVWELFF. CDR3 in DNA: TGTGCCAGCAGCGATGGACAGGGTCGAGTATGGGAGCTGTTTTTT.

The V gene is TRBV2, the J gene TRBJ2-7; either TRBD1 or TRBD2 may supply D (6 bases each). The V end lost 6 bases, the J end lost 5 bases, and 20 bases lay between the germline ends. Looked up from germline, CDR1 is SNHLY and CDR2 is FYNNEI. The CDR3 runs 15 residues. Here the CDR3 DNA reads TGTGCCAGCAGCCAAGACTGGAGGGGGTCGGACGAGCAGTACTTC. It is translated as CASSQDWRGSDEQYF.

Only a few counts were recorded for this clonotype. The chain links TRBV7-9 to TRBJ2-7, with no clear D. Germline V CDR1 and CDR2: SEHNR, FQNEAQ (reference sequence). The V and J ends lost 5 bases and 6 bases respectively, with 11 bases between them. CDR3 length: 12 amino acids. CDR3: CASSPDTFEQYF. The CDR3 nucleotides read TGTGCCAGCAGCCCTGACACTTTCGAGCAGTACTTC.

This chain's CDR3 is CASSQGRGMFYEQYF. The CDR3 coding sequence is TGTGCCAGCAGCCAAGGTCGGGGGATGTTCTACGAGCAGTACTTC. The chain combines TRBV3-1 with TRBJ2-7, with D perhaps TRBD2 (6 bases). Germline V gene data show CDR1 as LGHDT and CDR2 as YNNKEL (reference sequence). V lost 1 base and J lost 3, with 13 bases in between. This CDR3 is built from 15 residues.

This clonotype was observed at least ten times. This chain joins TRBV24-1 and TRBJ2-2; a possible D gene is TRBD2 (5 bases). The CDR3 extends over 16 amino acids. Germline V gene sequence: CDR1 KGHDR, CDR2 SFDVKD. V was clipped by 1 base and J by 0 bases, with 8 bases between them. The CDR3 coding sequence is TGTGCCACCAGTGATTTATCCGGGACGAACACCGGGGAGCTGTTTTTT. Translation: CATSDLSGTNTGELFF.

In its sample, this clonotype was seen many times. The genes are TRBV4-3 and TRBJ2-5, with 10 positions matching TRBD2. The junction had 3 bases not matched to a gene; V was cut back by 5 bases and J by 3 bases. CDR1 is LGHNA and CDR2 is YSLEER in the germline V gene. The CDR3 totals 14 residues. As DNA, the CDR3 is TGCGCCAGCAGCGCGGGACTAGCGAAAGAGACCCAGTACTTC. Encoded protein: CASSAGLAKETQYF.

A few counts support this clonotype. The rearrangement joins TRBV2 to TRBJ1-1, with D possibly TRBD1 on 6 matching bases. This CDR3 contains 16 residues. Trimming removed 4 bases from V and 4 bases from J, with 19 bases in between. CDR1 and CDR2 (germline): SNHLY, FYNNEI. The CDR3 reads CASSGGSGAPLTEAFF. In nucleotides, the CDR3 is TGTGCCAGCAGTGGGGGGTCAGGGGCCCCGCTCACTGAAGCTTTCTTT.

In this sample, this clonotype turned up once. Just one base apart from a much larger clone, this may be a read error. The chain combines TRBV29-1 with TRBJ2-5, with D perhaps matching TRBD2 (6 bases). Trimming took off 6 bases at V and 9 bases at J, with 14 bases between the two ends. The CDR3 extends over 11 amino acids. Germline V gene data show CDR1 as SQVTM and CDR2 as ANQGSEA. The CDR3, as DNA: TGCAGCGTGGGCGTAGGGGAGGCCCAGTACTTC. Amino acids: CSVGVGEAQYF.

This clonotype was counted at least ten times. This rearrangement joins TRBV9 to TRBJ1-5, with D possibly being TRBD1 (5 bases). This CDR3 region has 15 residues. Germline V gives CDR1 SGDLS, CDR2 YYNGEE. V shed 0 bases and J shed 4 bases, with 11 bases lying between them. In DNA form, the CDR3 reads TGTGCCAGCAGCGTAGAGGGGACGGAAAATCAGCCCCAGCATTTT. Its protein product is CASSVEGTENQPQHF.

The chain has TRBV15 and TRBJ1-1, with 7 positions matching TRBD1. The CDR3 is 15 residues long. V trimming: 10 bases; J trimming: 4 bases; junction bases outside the gene matches: 15. CDR1 is LNHNV, CDR2 YYDKDF, per germline (reference sequence). The CDR3 DNA is TGTGCCAGCAGAATCCCAGGGGGAAGGGGCACTGAAGCTTTCTTT. As protein: CASRIPGGRGTEAFF. Drawing the rest from reference TRBV15 and TRBJ1-1, the complete variable domain is DAMVIQNPRYQVTQFGKPVTLSCSQTLNHNVMYWYQQKSSQAPKLLFHYYDKDFNNEADTPDNFQSRRPNTSFCFLDIRSPGLGDTAMYLCASRIPGGRGTEAFFGQGTRLTVV.

This clonotype was recorded a few times. The chain uses TRBV12-3 or TRBV12-4 and TRBJ1-3, with 7 bases matching TRBD1. This CDR3 spans 13 amino acids. The trim removed 5 bases at V and 7 bases at J, leaving 5 bases unmatched. CDR3 coding DNA: TGTGCCAGCAGTCCCGGGACAGTCAACACCATATATTTT. The encoded protein is CASSPGTVNTIYF.

This sequence joins TRBV4-1 and TRBJ1-4; 7 bases agree with TRBD1. Losses at the gene ends were 1 base for V and 2 bases for J; bases not matched to a gene: 1. The CDR3 consists of 15 residues. Germline V gene data show CDR1 as MGHRA and CDR2 as YSYEKL. The CDR3 DNA is TGCGCCAGCAGCCAAGGAGGGGGCACTAATGAAAAACTGTTTTTT. Translated, it gives CASSQGGGTNEKLFF.

This clonotype appeared many times. The chain recombines TRBV7-8 with TRBJ1-5; D gene ambiguous. Trimming pared 5 bases from V and 1 base from J, leaving 18 bases between. The V gene's germline CDR1 is SGHVS and CDR2 FQNEAQ. This CDR3 has 17 amino acids. CDR3 region: CASSQQDRRYSNQPQHF. CDR3 nucleotide sequence: TGTGCCAGCAGCCAACAAGATAGGAGGTACAGCAATCAGCCCCAGCATTTT.

V and J are TRBV20-1 and TRBJ1-1; D is possibly TRBD1 (5 bases). The V end was cut by 6 bases, the J end by 0 bases, with 11 bases between. This CDR3 region has 13 residues. Germline V gene lookup returns CDR1 DFQATT and CDR2 SNEGSKA (reference sequence). As DNA, the CDR3 is TGCAGTGCATCAGGGTCTCTGAACACTGAAGCTTTCTTT. This encodes CSASGSLNTEAFF.

The table lists this clonotype with a few counts. The chain combines TRBV6-5 with TRBJ1-1; no clear D gene. Trimming cost V 5 bases and J 0 bases, with 10 bases left between them. The CDR3 runs to 14 residues. Looked up from germline, CDR1 is MNHEY and CDR2 is SVGAGI. In DNA, the CDR3 is TGTGCCAGCAGTGACCGCAGATTGAACACTGAAGCTTTCTTT. This translates into CASSDRRLNTEAFF.

This clonotype occurred a few times. Written as DNA, the CDR3 is TGTGCCAGCAGTGAATATCCGGGTTGGGACACTGAAGCTTTCTTT. As protein: CASSEYPGWDTEAFF. The chain is built from TRBV2 and TRBJ1-1, with no clear D. Germline CDR1 reads SNHLY; CDR2 reads FYNNEI. CDR3 length equals 15 residues. V was trimmed by 2 bases and J by 3 bases, leaving 13 bases between them.